The rows below give T cell receptor beta chains drawn from one sample of a study of CD8+CD57+ T cells in acquired aplastic anemia. Each CDR3 protein gets one entry after TCRdb re-called the reads with MiXCR. The sample includes 68,000 or so distinct CDR3 sequences, approximately 51% of them seen just once. The sequenced sample consisted of sorted CD4+, CD8+, or CD8+CD57+ T cells (not recorded which) from PBMCs. These TCRs come from a human donor in good health, serving as a control. CDR3s include the opening cysteine and the closing phenylalanine or tryptophan. The order of the fields is V gene, clone size, CDR3 length, J gene, D gene, CDR3 protein, CDR3 DNA. A D gene is named only where the DNA matches it firmly. Clone size is stated in some rows and not others, as once, few, many or a class when expanded.

v_call: TRBV4-1; clone_size: -; cdr3_length: 17; j_call: TRBJ1-2; d_call: -; cdr3_aa: CASSQVSGGRGNYGYTF; cdr3_nt: TGCGCCAGCAGCCAAGTGTCTGGGGGCCGGGGCAACTATGGCTACACCTTC
v_call: TRBV19; clone_size: many; cdr3_length: 16; j_call: TRBJ1-5; d_call: TRBD1; cdr3_aa: CASSIEAGGSNQPQHF; cdr3_nt: TGTGCCAGTAGTATTGAGGCAGGGGGTAGCAATCAGCCCCAGCATTTT
v_call: TRBV27; clone_size: many; cdr3_length: 13; j_call: TRBJ1-2; d_call: -; cdr3_aa: CASSLRTDYGYTF; cdr3_nt: TGTGCCAGCAGTTTGCGGACAGACTATGGCTACACCTTC
v_call: TRBV7-9; clone_size: many; cdr3_length: 12; j_call: TRBJ1-1; d_call: -; cdr3_aa: CASSPGTPGAFF; cdr3_nt: TGTGCCAGCAGCCCAGGGACCCCCGGGGCTTTCTTT
v_call: TRBV2; clone_size: -; cdr3_length: 13; j_call: TRBJ2-7; d_call: TRBD2; cdr3_aa: CASRGTSGSEQYF; cdr3_nt: TGTGCCAGCCGGGGGACTAGCGGGAGCGAGCAGTACTTC
v_call: TRBV19; clone_size: many; cdr3_length: 18; j_call: TRBJ2-3; d_call: TRBD2; cdr3_aa: CASSLLSGGSLGTDTQYF; cdr3_nt: TGTGCCAGTAGTCTACTTAGCGGGGGGTCGTTAGGAACAGATACGCAGTATTTT
v_call: TRBV2; clone_size: once; cdr3_length: 20; j_call: TRBJ2-6; d_call: TRBD1; cdr3_aa: CASSGTPRGQGASGANVLTF; cdr3_nt: TGTGCCAGCAGTGGCACGCCTCGGGGACAGGGGGCTTCTGGGGCCAACGTCCTGACTTTC
v_call: TRBV7-3; clone_size: -; cdr3_length: 14; j_call: TRBJ2-7; d_call: -; cdr3_aa: CASSLLAFPYEQYF; cdr3_nt: TGTGCCAGCAGCTTACTAGCTTTCCCCTACGAGCAGTACTTC
v_call: TRBV20-1; clone_size: -; cdr3_length: 13; j_call: TRBJ2-3; d_call: TRBD2; cdr3_aa: CSASGGATDTQYF; cdr3_nt: TGCAGTGCTAGCGGGGGGGCAACAGATACGCAGTATTTT
v_call: TRBV24-1; clone_size: -; cdr3_length: 13; j_call: TRBJ2-7; d_call: -; cdr3_aa: CVTSDLRSYEQYF; cdr3_nt: TGTGTCACCAGTGATTTGCGCAGTTATGAGCAGTACTTC
v_call: TRBV2; clone_size: -; cdr3_length: 13; j_call: TRBJ1-2; d_call: -; cdr3_aa: CASSATENYGYTF; cdr3_nt: TGTGCCAGCAGTGCGACAGAAAACTATGGCTACACCTTC
v_call: TRBV6-5; clone_size: many; cdr3_length: 16; j_call: TRBJ1-5; d_call: -; cdr3_aa: CASSYLRAASNQPQHF; cdr3_nt: TGTGCCAGCAGTTACCTTCGGGCCGCCTCCAATCAGCCCCAGCATTTT
v_call: TRBV24-1; clone_size: few; cdr3_length: 17; j_call: TRBJ2-3; d_call: -; cdr3_aa: CATSDFWDSRGTDTQYF; cdr3_nt: TGTGCCACCAGTGATTTTTGGGATTCACGTGGCACAGATACGCAGTATTTT
v_call: TRBV12-5; clone_size: many; cdr3_length: 14; j_call: TRBJ1-6; d_call: TRBD1; cdr3_aa: CASGLGRGDSPLHF; cdr3_nt: TGTGCTAGTGGTTTGGGCAGGGGGGATTCACCCCTCCACTTT
v_call: TRBV7-9; clone_size: -; cdr3_length: 13; j_call: TRBJ1-3; d_call: -; cdr3_aa: CASSLVMGNTIYF; cdr3_nt: TGTGCCAGCAGCTTAGTTATGGGAAACACCATATATTTT
v_call: TRBV7-9; clone_size: many; cdr3_length: 15; j_call: TRBJ1-6; d_call: -; cdr3_aa: CASSPLGKGRGPLHF; cdr3_nt: TGTGCCAGCAGCCCCCTGGGTAAGGGCCGCGGCCCCCTCCACTTT
v_call: TRBV12-3/TRBV12-4; clone_size: many; cdr3_length: 18; j_call: TRBJ2-3; d_call: TRBD2; cdr3_aa: CASTKVRLAGEGGDTQYF; cdr3_nt: TGTGCCAGCACCAAGGTCCGACTAGCGGGAGAGGGCGGGGATACGCAGTATTTT
v_call: TRBV4-1; clone_size: many; cdr3_length: 15; j_call: TRBJ1-5; d_call: TRBD1; cdr3_aa: CASSLSQGAGQPQHF; cdr3_nt: TGCGCCAGCAGCCTAAGCCAGGGGGCGGGTCAGCCCCAGCATTTT
v_call: TRBV4-2; clone_size: -; cdr3_length: 14; j_call: TRBJ2-3; d_call: -; cdr3_aa: CASSHSHATDTQYF; cdr3_nt: TGTGCCAGCAGCCATTCCCACGCCACAGATACGCAGTATTTT
v_call: TRBV29-1; clone_size: -; cdr3_length: 11; j_call: TRBJ1-2; d_call: -; cdr3_aa: CSVGRASGYTF; cdr3_nt: TGCAGCGTTGGCAGGGCGTCTGGCTACACCTTC
v_call: TRBV19; clone_size: few; cdr3_length: 14; j_call: TRBJ2-1; d_call: -; cdr3_aa: CASSDAGQLNEQFF; cdr3_nt: TGTGCCAGTAGTGATGCGGGACAGTTGAATGAGCAGTTCTTC
v_call: TRBV7-8; clone_size: -; cdr3_length: 17; j_call: TRBJ1-3; d_call: -; cdr3_aa: CASSLDWSVDSGNTIYF; cdr3_nt: TGTGCCAGCAGCTTAGATTGGTCGGTGGACTCTGGAAACACCATATATTTT
v_call: TRBV7-8; clone_size: many; cdr3_length: 15; j_call: TRBJ1-1; d_call: TRBD1; cdr3_aa: CASSLAAGGIPEAFF; cdr3_nt: TGTGCCAGCAGCTTAGCGGCAGGGGGAATACCTGAAGCTTTCTTT
v_call: TRBV5-1; clone_size: many; cdr3_length: 18; j_call: TRBJ1-2; d_call: TRBD1; cdr3_aa: CASSFSGEGQGDNYGYTF; cdr3_nt: TGCGCCAGCAGCTTCAGTGGGGAGGGACAGGGGGACAACTATGGCTACACCTTC
v_call: TRBV12-3/TRBV12-4; clone_size: -; cdr3_length: 15; j_call: TRBJ1-6; d_call: TRBD1; cdr3_aa: CASRGQGPADSPLHF; cdr3_nt: TGTGCCAGCAGGGGACAGGGTCCTGCGGATTCACCCCTCCACTTT
v_call: TRBV25-1; clone_size: -; cdr3_length: 14; j_call: TRBJ1-4; d_call: -; cdr3_aa: CASRVESTNEKLFF; cdr3_nt: TGTGCCAGCAGGGTAGAGTCAACTAATGAAAAACTGTTTTTT
v_call: TRBV29-1; clone_size: -; cdr3_length: 17; j_call: TRBJ2-7; d_call: TRBD2; cdr3_aa: CSASSLLAGVGSYEQYF; cdr3_nt: TGCAGCGCCAGCAGCTTACTAGCGGGAGTGGGGTCCTACGAGCAGTACTTC
v_call: TRBV15; clone_size: -; cdr3_length: 12; j_call: TRBJ2-5; d_call: -; cdr3_aa: CATSTEGTTQYF; cdr3_nt: TGTGCCACCAGCACTGAAGGGACTACCCAGTACTTC
v_call: TRBV19; clone_size: medium-sized; cdr3_length: 14; j_call: TRBJ2-5; d_call: TRBD2; cdr3_aa: CASSERGIQETQYF; cdr3_nt: TGTGCCAGTAGCGAGCGGGGAATACAAGAGACCCAGTACTTC
v_call: TRBV20-1; clone_size: -; cdr3_length: 15; j_call: TRBJ2-5; d_call: TRBD2; cdr3_aa: CSATGLAGARETQYF; cdr3_nt: TGCAGTGCTACGGGACTAGCGGGAGCTCGTGAGACCCAGTACTTC
v_call: TRBV6-2/TRBV6-3; clone_size: -; cdr3_length: 16; j_call: TRBJ2-4; d_call: -; cdr3_aa: CASSFVSAGQRDIQYF; cdr3_nt: TGTGCCAGCAGCTTCGTGAGTGCGGGACAGCGGGACATTCAGTACTTC
v_call: TRBV7-9; clone_size: many; cdr3_length: 14; j_call: TRBJ1-2; d_call: -; cdr3_aa: CASSLVWENYGYTF; cdr3_nt: TGTGCCAGCAGCTTAGTTTGGGAGAACTATGGCTACACCTTC
v_call: TRBV19; clone_size: -; cdr3_length: 13; j_call: TRBJ1-2; d_call: -; cdr3_aa: CASSALPISGYTF; cdr3_nt: TGTGCCAGTAGCGCTCTCCCTATCTCCGGCTACACCTTC
v_call: TRBV25-1; clone_size: many; cdr3_length: 11; j_call: TRBJ2-7; d_call: -; cdr3_aa: CASSDFYEQYF; cdr3_nt: TGTGCCAGCAGTGACTTCTACGAGCAGTACTTC
v_call: TRBV27; clone_size: many; cdr3_length: 12; j_call: TRBJ2-1; d_call: -; cdr3_aa: CASIAGSGEQFF; cdr3_nt: TGTGCCAGCATAGCAGGGTCGGGTGAGCAGTTCTTC
v_call: TRBV7-9; clone_size: many; cdr3_length: 16; j_call: TRBJ2-1; d_call: TRBD1; cdr3_aa: CASSSGTGESYNEQFF; cdr3_nt: TGTGCCAGCAGCTCCGGGACAGGGGAATCCTACAATGAGCAGTTCTTC
v_call: TRBV10-3; clone_size: few; cdr3_length: 15; j_call: TRBJ1-2; d_call: -; cdr3_aa: CAISGPEGGNYGYTF; cdr3_nt: TGTGCCATCAGTGGGCCTGAGGGGGGTAACTATGGCTACACCTTC